Below, 24 T cell receptor beta chains from the same sample are listed, as sequenced in a study of cytomegalovirus exposure and HLA in healthy donors. PCR primers comprised 60 Vbeta and 13 Jbeta primers. Sequencing used immunoSEQ multiplex PCR; TCRdb keeps in-frame clones, though not all of them. The sample lists roughly 140,000 clones, roughly 79% occurring once. The specimen was PBMCs. These receptors were collected from a woman in her thirties or forties in good health and CMV-seropositive.

The CDR3 DNA sequence: TGCGCCAGCAGCTCTTCAGGGGGCGCGGACGAGCAGTACTTC. This codes for CASSSSGGADEQYF. The chain employs TRBV5-1 and TRBJ2-7; 8 bases map to TRBD1. The CDR3 covers 14 residues. With V trimmed by 3 bases and J by 5 bases, 7 bases remained unmatched. Per the germline V gene, CDR1 is SGHRS and CDR2 is YFSETQ.

The rearrangement joins TRBV28 to TRBJ2-3, with 10 bases aligning to TRBD2. Per the germline V gene, CDR1 is MDHEN and CDR2 is SYDVKM. This CDR3 region has 19 residues. Trimming took 6 bases from V and 2 from J; bases not matched to a gene: 17. The CDR3 reads CASSTIRPLAGVPTDTQYF. The CDR3 coding sequence is TGTGCCAGCAGCACCATACGTCCTCTAGCGGGGGTGCCCACAGATACGCAGTATTTT. The complete variable domain, with remaining parts taken from reference TRBV28 and TRBJ2-3, reads DVKVTQSSRYLVKRTGEKVFLECVQDMDHENMFWYRQDPGLGLRLIYFSYDVKMKEKGDIPEGYSVSREKKERFSLILESASTNQTSMYLCASSTIRPLAGVPTDTQYFGPGTRLTVL.

The chain is built from TRBV4-2 and TRBJ2-3; TRBD2 agrees at 11 bases. Germline CDR1 LGHNA, CDR2 YNFKEQ. The J segment lost 2 bases and the V segment lost 0 bases, leaving 13 bases of the junction unmatched. This CDR3 region has 20 residues. DNA for the CDR3: TGTGCCAGCAGCCAAGATCGGGCTAGCGGGGGGAGGGGGGCCACAGATACGCAGTATTTT. Protein sequence: CASSQDRASGGRGATDTQYF.

CDR3 DNA: TGTGCCAGCACACAGGGGGACAAAGGACCTGGGGCCAACGTCCTGACTTTC. Its protein product is CASTQGDKGPGANVLTF. The rearrangement links TRBV10-3 to TRBJ2-6, with 8 bases aligning to TRBD1. V dropped 10 bases and J dropped 2; count of bases not matched to a gene: 13. CDR1 ENHRY and CDR2 SYGVKD come from the germline V gene. The CDR3 totals 17 residues.

The chain employs TRBV7-9 and TRBJ2-5; 7 bases map to TRBD2. V dropped 4 bases and J dropped 5; count of bases not matched to a gene: 10. Looked up from germline, CDR1 is SEHNR and CDR2 is FQNEAQ (reference sequence). The CDR3 is made up of 15 amino acids. The CDR3 region is CASSSWAGVRETQYF. The DNA for the CDR3 is TGTGCCAGCAGCTCCTGGGCGGGGGTCCGGGAGACCCAGTACTTC. The variable domain in full, with the rest retrieved from reference TRBV7-9 and TRBJ2-5, is DTGVSQNPRHKITKRGQNVTFRCDPISEHNRLYWYRQTLGQGPEFLTYFQNEAQLEKSRLLSDRFSAERPKGSFSTLEIQRTEQGDSAMYLCASSSWAGVRETQYFGPGTRLLVL.

The chain carries TRBV2 and TRBJ2-7; D is perhaps TRBD1 (6 bases). The CDR3 is 14 residues long. Germline V gives CDR1 SNHLY, CDR2 FYNNEI. Trimming shortened V by 2 bases and J by 5 bases, and 13 bases separated the two germline ends. This CDR3 is CASSEIRGGDEQYF. The CDR3 nucleotides read TGTGCCAGCAGTGAAATCAGGGGCGGTGACGAGCAGTACTTC.

This clone appeared a few times. The gene calls are TRBV10-3 and TRBJ1-5; D gene uncertain. Germline CDR1 ENHRY, CDR2 SYGVKD. The CDR3 length is 14 residues. Trimming cost V 3 bases and J 7 bases, with 13 bases left between them. For the CDR3, the DNA is TGTGCCATCAGTGAATCGGGGTTCGAACAGCCCCAGCATTTT. This codes for CAISESGFEQPQHF.

The chain links TRBV11-2 to TRBJ2-5; a weak D match, TRBD2 (5 bases). Germline V gives CDR1 SGHAT, CDR2 FQNNGV. This CDR3 is built from 18 residues. Trimming cost V 5 bases and J 2 bases, with 24 bases left between them. CDR3 protein: CASSRLGGLSGIQETQYF. DNA of the CDR3: TGTGCCAGCAGCCGGCTTGGAGGACTGTCCGGAATTCAAGAGACCCAGTACTTC.

The chain uses TRBV5-1 and TRBJ2-3; 12 bases match TRBD2. Per germline, CDR1 SGHRS and CDR2 YFSETQ. This CDR3 region has 14 residues. V dropped 7 bases and J dropped 4; count of bases not matched to a gene: 4. CDR3 bases: TGCGCCAGCGGGGCTAGCGGGGGGGCAGATACGCAGTATTTT. Translated, it gives CASGASGGADTQYF.

This chain joins TRBV18 and TRBJ2-1; D perhaps matches TRBD1 (6 bases). In germline, CDR1 is KGHSH, CDR2 LQKENI. The germline V and J ends were trimmed by 6 bases and 5 bases, with 14 bases remaining between them. This CDR3 contains 14 residues. DNA for the CDR3: TGTGCCAGCTCCGGCGTACAGGGTAACAATGAGCAGTTCTTC. Encoded protein: CASSGVQGNNEQFF. Full variable domain (outside the CDR3, taken from reference TRBV18 and TRBJ2-1): NAGVMQNPRHLVRRRGQEARLRCSPMKGHSHVYWYRQLPEEGLKFMVYLQKENIIDESGMPKERFSAEFPKEGPSILRIQQVVRGDSAAYFCASSGVQGNNEQFFGPGTRLTVL.

V and J are TRBV2 and TRBJ1-2, with TRBD1 matching 10 bases. The V segment lost 4 bases and the J segment 4 bases; nucleotides outside the gene matches: 6. This CDR3 spans 15 amino acids. Germline V gene sequence: CDR1 SNHLY, CDR2 FYNNEI. CDR3 protein: CASSVTGQGSYGYTF. The CDR3 DNA follows: TGTGCCAGCAGTGTAACGGGACAGGGGTCCTATGGCTACACCTTC.

The gene calls are TRBV6-1 and TRBJ2-1; 7 bases match TRBD2. V shed 4 bases and J 2 bases; nucleotides not matched to a gene: 5. Per the germline V gene, CDR1 is MNHNS and CDR2 is SASEGT. The CDR3 is 15 residues long. The CDR3 region is CASSVGDYAYNEQFF. The CDR3 nucleotides are TGTGCCAGCAGTGTGGGGGACTACGCCTACAATGAGCAGTTCTTC.

The chain uses TRBV6-1 and TRBJ1-2, with 8 bases that match TRBD1. This CDR3 comprises 13 residues. The junction had 9 bases not matched to a gene; V was cut back by 8 bases and J by 7 bases. Germline assignment: CDR1 MNHNS and CDR2 SASEGT. The CDR3 here is CASSERGTGGYTF. CDR3 nucleotides: TGTGCCAGCTCCGAGAGGGGGACAGGTGGCTACACCTTC.

As regards this clone: One end of the junction does not line up with germline, which may come from a read error. The chain employs TRBV28 and TRBJ1-2; D remains unclear. The CDR3 runs to 8 residues. CDR1 and CDR2 (germline): MDHEN, SYDVKM. The CDR3 bases are TGTGCCGCTGGCTCCTTGGCCTTC. It specifies CAAGSLAF.

This clone was detected a few times. One end of the junction fails to match germline, which may point to a read error. The CDR3 bases are TGTGCCATCAGTGAGTGGGTGGGGGCAGGGCTGAACTTC. It yields the protein CAISEWVGAGLNF. J is TRBJ2-5 and V is TRBV10-3, with D possibly TRBD1 on 6 matching bases. CDR1 is ENHRY and CDR2 is SYGVKD in the germline V gene. The CDR3 is 13 residues long.

The gene calls are TRBV27 and TRBJ1-1, with D possibly matching TRBD1 (5 bases). Trimming shortened V by 6 bases and J by 4 bases, and 18 bases separated the two germline ends. Germline assignment: CDR1 MNHEY and CDR2 SMNVEV (reference sequence). The CDR3 has 15 residues. The CDR3, as DNA: TGTGCCAGCAGCCCAGGGTCAGTTTGGGTCACTGAAGCTTTCTTT. Its translation: CASSPGSVWVTEAFF.

The CDR3 spells CASSTGLAAGELFF. Here the CDR3 DNA reads TGTGCCAGCTCAACCGGACTAGCGGCCGGGGAGCTGTTTTTT. The chain carries TRBV18 and TRBJ2-2; 10 positions agree with TRBD2. CDR3 length equals 14 residues. From germline, CDR1 is KGHSH and CDR2 LQKENI. V trimming: 5 bases; J trimming: 6 bases; junction bases outside the gene matches: 3.

The chain recombines TRBV7-2 with TRBJ1-2; TRBD1 agrees at 9 bases. CDR1 and CDR2 (germline): SGHTA, FQGNSA. The ends lost 6 bases at V and 6 bases at J; junction bases unmatched: 11. The CDR3 consists of 15 residues. The CDR3: CASSWKGGQGNGYTF. Here the CDR3 DNA reads TGTGCCAGCAGTTGGAAAGGTGGACAGGGGAATGGCTACACCTTC. Full variable domain (rest looked up from reference TRBV7-2 and TRBJ1-2): GAGVSQSPSNKVTEKGKDVELRCDPISGHTALYWYRQSLGQGLEFLIYFQGNSAPDKSGLPSDRFSAERTGGSVSTLTIQRTQQEDSAVYLCASSWKGGQGNGYTFGSGTRLTVV.

V usage is TRBV6-1 and J usage is TRBJ2-5; D is possibly TRBD1 (8 bases). Trimming took off 8 bases at V and 5 bases at J, with 12 bases between the two ends. The germline V gene has CDR1 MNHNS and CDR2 SASEGT. The CDR3 runs 12 residues. The CDR3 loop reads CASGQGGETQYF. CDR3 in DNA: TGTGCCAGCGGACAGGGAGGGGAGACCCAGTACTTC.

V gene TRBV19 combines with J gene TRBJ1-5; D unresolved. Per germline, CDR1 LNHDA and CDR2 SQIVND (reference sequence). This CDR3 region has 15 residues. V lost 5 bases, J lost 3 bases, and 14 bases lay in between. CDR3 bases: TGTGCCAGTAGTGCCCTCCCCACAGCCAATCAGCCCCAGCATTTT. Translating it yields CASSALPTANQPQHF.

The rearrangement uses TRBV19 and TRBJ2-7; D is possibly TRBD1 (5 bases). Germline-derived CDR1 and CDR2 are LNHDA and SQIVND (reference sequence). Deletions cut 3 bases from V and 4 bases from J, with 10 bases between. The CDR3 covers 13 residues. DNA for the CDR3: TGTGCCAGTAGTATGGGGCAGCCTTACGAGCAGTACTTC. The encoded protein is CASSMGQPYEQYF.

The chain uses TRBV27 and TRBJ2-1; 9 bases fit TRBD2. Germline trimming cut 2 bases from V and 5 bases from J; bases unmatched to any gene: 4. This CDR3 spans 15 amino acids. The germline CDR1 and CDR2 sequences are MNHEY and SMNVEV (reference sequence). CDR3 loop: CASSLPGLANNEQFF. DNA for the CDR3: TGTGCCAGCAGTTTACCGGGACTAGCCAACAATGAGCAGTTCTTC.

V usage is TRBV19 and J usage is TRBJ1-2, with D possibly matching TRBD1 (5 bases). CDR3 length equals 16 residues. Germline CDR1 and CDR2: LNHDA and SQIVND (reference sequence). V was pared by 10 bases and J by 0 bases, with 21 bases between. The CDR3 DNA is TGTGCCACCATAGCACAACCGGGACTCACTAACTATGGCTACACCTTC. Amino acid sequence: CATIAQPGLTNYGYTF.

The chain carries TRBV27 and TRBJ1-2; 9 positions agree with TRBD1. The CDR3 length is 15 residues. Germline assignment: CDR1 MNHEY and CDR2 SMNVEV (reference sequence). J was trimmed by 5 bases and V by 6 bases; bases with no gene match: 10. Here the CDR3 reads CASSPQDRGRYGYTF. The CDR3 DNA reads as TGTGCCAGCAGCCCCCAGGACAGGGGAAGGTATGGCTACACCTTC.